The present TCR beta chain was sequenced within a study of blood T cell repertoires in COVID-19. Germline V gene sequence: CDR1 MDHEN, CDR2 SYDVKM. This CDR3 has 15 residues. Between the trimmed V and J ends, which lost 1 base and 4 bases, there was a span of 11 bases. Profiling relied on immunoSEQ multiplex PCR, and the TCRdb table lists in-frame clones only, not all of them. This table has 150,000 to 200,000 clones, 80% to 90% appearing once. Sequenced material: peripheral blood. The receptor was isolated from a woman aged 70-85 years with COVID-19, enrolled during active disease. This chain joins TRBV28 and TRBJ1-3; D unresolved. CDR3 DNA sequence: TGTGCCAGCAGTTTATACGCCAACCGGGGAAACACCATATATTTT. Protein: CASSLYANRGNTIYF.